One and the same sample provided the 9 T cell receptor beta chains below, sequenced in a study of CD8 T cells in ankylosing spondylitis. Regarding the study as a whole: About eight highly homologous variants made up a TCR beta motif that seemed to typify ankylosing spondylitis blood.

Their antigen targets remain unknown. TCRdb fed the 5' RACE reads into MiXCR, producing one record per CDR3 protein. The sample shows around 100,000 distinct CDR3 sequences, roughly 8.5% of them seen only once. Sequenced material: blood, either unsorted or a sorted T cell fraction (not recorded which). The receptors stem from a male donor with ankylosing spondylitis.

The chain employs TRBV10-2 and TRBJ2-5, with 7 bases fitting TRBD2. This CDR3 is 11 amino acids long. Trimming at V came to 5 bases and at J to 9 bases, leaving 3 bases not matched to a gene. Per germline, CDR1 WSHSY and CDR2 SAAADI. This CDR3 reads CASSPGRAQYF. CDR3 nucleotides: TGCGCCAGCAGTCCTGGGAGGGCCCAGTACTTC.

This CDR3 is CASSVQWDEQYV. For the CDR3, the DNA is TGTGCCAGCAGCGTACAGTGGGACGAGCAGTACGTC. The chain combines TRBV21-1 with TRBJ2-7; the D call of TRBD1 is as the table states it, not checked on the DNA. TRBV21-1 is deemed a pseudogene. This CDR3 spans 12 amino acids.

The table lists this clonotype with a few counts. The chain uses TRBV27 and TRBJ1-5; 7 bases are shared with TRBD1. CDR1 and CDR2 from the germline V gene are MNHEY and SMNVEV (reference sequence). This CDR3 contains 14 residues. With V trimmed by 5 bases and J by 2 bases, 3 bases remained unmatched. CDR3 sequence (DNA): TGTGCCAGCAGTCACACAGGGGGCAATCAGCCCCAGCATTTT. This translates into CASSHTGGNQPQHF.

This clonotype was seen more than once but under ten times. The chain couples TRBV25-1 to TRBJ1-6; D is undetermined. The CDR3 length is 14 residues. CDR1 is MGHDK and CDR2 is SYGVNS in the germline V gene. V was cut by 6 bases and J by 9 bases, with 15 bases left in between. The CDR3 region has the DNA TGTGCCAGCAGCGCGGGAGTTTCTGGTTCACCCCTCCACTTT. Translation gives CASSAGVSGSPLHF.

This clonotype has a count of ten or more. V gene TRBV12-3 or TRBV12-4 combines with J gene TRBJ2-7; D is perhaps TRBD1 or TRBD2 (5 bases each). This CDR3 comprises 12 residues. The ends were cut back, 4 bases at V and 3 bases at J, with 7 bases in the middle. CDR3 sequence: CASSSGGYEQYF. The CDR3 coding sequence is TGTGCCAGCAGTTCTGGGGGCTACGAGCAGTACTTC.

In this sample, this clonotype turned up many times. The CDR3: CASSVPSGNEQFF. For the CDR3, the DNA is TGTGCCAGCAGCGTCCCTAGCGGTAATGAGCAGTTCTTC. J is TRBJ2-1 and V is TRBV7-9; TRBD2 agrees at 7 bases. The CDR3 consists of 13 residues. V shed 5 bases, J shed 7 bases, and the junction held 5 bases outside the gene matches. CDR1 SEHNR and CDR2 FQNEAQ come from the germline V gene (reference sequence).

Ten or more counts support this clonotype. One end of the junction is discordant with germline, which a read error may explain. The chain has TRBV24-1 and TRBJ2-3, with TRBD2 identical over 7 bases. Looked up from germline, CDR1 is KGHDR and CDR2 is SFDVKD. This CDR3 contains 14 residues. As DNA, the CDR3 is TGTGCCACCAGTGATGGGGCTAGCGGAGATGCGCAGTATTTT. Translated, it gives CATSDGASGDAQYF.

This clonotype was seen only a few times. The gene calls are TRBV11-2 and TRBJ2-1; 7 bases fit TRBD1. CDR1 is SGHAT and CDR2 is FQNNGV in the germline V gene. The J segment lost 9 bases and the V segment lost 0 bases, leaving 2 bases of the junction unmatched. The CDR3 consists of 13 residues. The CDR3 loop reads CASSLERDSEQFF. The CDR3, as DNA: TGTGCCAGCAGCTTAGAACGGGACAGTGAGCAGTTCTTC.

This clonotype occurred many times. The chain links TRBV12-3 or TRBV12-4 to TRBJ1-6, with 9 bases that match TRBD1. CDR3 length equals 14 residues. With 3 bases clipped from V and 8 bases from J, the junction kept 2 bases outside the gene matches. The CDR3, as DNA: TGTGCCAGCAGTTTGGGACAGGGTTATTCACCCCTCCACTTT. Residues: CASSLGQGYSPLHF.